This TCR beta chain was found in a study of blood T cell repertoires in COVID-19. Study-wide background: Acute-phase and convalescent COVID-19 samples originated in the United States, Italy and Spain.

J lost 5 bases, V lost 3 bases, and 5 bases had no gene match. The germline CDR1 and CDR2 sequences are LNHDA and SQIVND (reference sequence). The CDR3 loop spans 14 amino acids. Assay used: immunoSEQ multiplex PCR; TCRdb lists only in-frame clones, some missing. The sample consists of fewer than 300,000 clones, around nine tenths of them appearing once. The receptor was isolated from a woman aged 30 to 39 who had recovered from COVID-19. The chain has TRBV19 and TRBJ2-7, with 9 bases matching TRBD2. Sequenced material: PBMCs or T cells enriched from blood (not recorded which). CDR3 DNA sequence: TGTGCCAGTAGTATTGGACTAGCGCCCGACGAGCAGTACTTC. Amino acids: CASSIGLAPDEQYF.